The sequence of this T cell receptor (beta chain) was determined in a study of shared clonotypes between healthy human individuals. General observations from the study: All-four-donor shared clonotypes had higher generation probabilities than non-shared clonotypes did.

CDR1 and CDR2 from the germline V gene are SNHLY and FYNNEI. This CDR3 has 21 residues. Losses at the gene ends were 7 bases for V and 1 base for J; bases not matched to a gene: 19. In the original processing: Quality scores were absent from the junction-only immunoSEQ sequences, so filtering differed. The table came from immunoSEQ multiplex PCR; TCRdb's copy has only in-frame clones and leaves some out. The DNA gave D and trimming, while V, J and clone size come from that table. The table shows about 1,900,000 clones, with less than 95% occurring only once. For this clone: As yet, its antigen is unknown.

Positively selected for CCR7, the CD45RO-negative cells used as naive CD8 cells excluded terminally differentiated effector memory CD45RA+ cells. The clonotype originates from a young man in good health. The rearrangement links TRBV2 to TRBJ2-2; 12 nucleotides match TRBD2. The sample taken for sequencing was naive CD8+ T cells sorted from blood. In nucleotides, the CDR3 is TGTGCCAGCACCCAAAGGGTCCCGGTGACTAGCGGGGGAAAGAACACCGGGGAGCTGTTTTTT. Encoded protein: CASTQRVPVTSGGKNTGELFF.